These T cell receptor beta chains were read from a single sample in a study of regulatory T cells in long-lasting Graves disease. In TCRdb, the multiplex PCR reads were re-called with MiXCR into one record per CDR3 protein. The table includes more than 300,000 distinct CDR3 sequences, about an eighth detected once. This sample also appeared in a second study, on T cells in Graves' hyperthyroidism and ophthalmopathy.

The source was peripheral blood mononuclear cells (PBMCs), collected at new diagnosis, from a patient treated with antithyroid drugs. The receptors come from a young woman with Graves disease. Both conserved end residues are part of each CDR3. D genes are given only for firm matches. Size values are once, few and many counts, or a class for expanded clones, and some rows have none.

v_call	clone_size	d_call	j_call	cdr3_aa	cdr3_nt
TRBV7-2	many	TRBD2	TRBJ2-1	CASSVLAGGRNEQFF	TGTGCCAGCAGCGTCCTAGCGGGAGGGCGCAATGAGCAGTTCTTC
TRBV6-1	.	TRBD2	TRBJ2-3	CASKASGSTDTQYF	TGTGCCAGCAAGGCTAGCGGAAGCACAGATACGCAGTATTTT
TRBV7-6	many	TRBD1	TRBJ1-2	CASSYLSGTGGLSGGYTF	TGTGCCAGCAGTTATCTATCCGGGACAGGGGGCCTAAGTGGTGGCTACACCTTC
TRBV28	many	.	TRBJ2-7	CASSQTGEQYF	TGTGCCAGCAGTCAGACGGGCGAGCAGTACTTC
TRBV2	many	TRBD2	TRBJ2-1	CASSESVAGVYNEQFF	TGTGCCAGCAGTGAAAGCGTAGCGGGGGTATACAATGAGCAGTTCTTC
TRBV29-1	.	TRBD1	TRBJ1-1	CSVGTGWTEAFF	TGCAGCGTGGGGACAGGGTGGACTGAAGCTTTCTTT
TRBV29-1	.	TRBD2	TRBJ2-5	CSAGLAGGPWETQYF	TGCAGCGCTGGACTAGCGGGAGGGCCTTGGGAGACCCAGTACTTC
TRBV7-2	many	.	TRBJ1-2	CASSLGTVYGYTF	TGTGCCAGCAGCTTAGGGACAGTCTATGGCTACACCTTC
TRBV10-3	many	.	TRBJ2-7	CAISVRGDTAYEQYF	TGTGCCATCAGTGTAAGGGGGGACACCGCCTACGAGCAGTACTTC
TRBV4-3	few	TRBD2	TRBJ2-3	CASSQSTSGRIWDTQYF	TGCGCCAGCAGCCAATCGACTAGCGGGAGAATATGGGATACGCAGTATTTT
TRBV24-1	many	.	TRBJ2-3	CATSDPGSSTDTQYF	TGTGCCACCAGTGACCCCGGGAGTTCCACAGATACGCAGTATTTT
TRBV13	.	.	TRBJ2-1	CASSSRGDMGEISSYNEQFF	TGTGCCAGCAGCTCCCGAGGGGACATGGGGGAAATAAGCTCCTACAATGAGCAGTTCTTC
TRBV20-1	many	TRBD2	TRBJ2-3	CSARDGGDVLRTRTDTQYF	TGCAGTGCTAGAGATGGGGGGGACGTCCTACGGACGAGGACAGATACGCAGTATTTT
TRBV13	many	.	TRBJ2-3	CASSLGGPFTDTQYF	TGTGCCAGCAGTCTAGGAGGACCTTTCACAGATACGCAGTATTTT
TRBV7-6	few	.	TRBJ1-6	CASRTAGGGSPLHF	TGTGCCAGCAGAACGGCTGGAGGTGGATCACCCCTCCACTTT
TRBV20-1	few	TRBD1	TRBJ1-1	CSARQGRTEAFF	TGCAGTGCGCGACAGGGTAGAACTGAAGCTTTCTTT
TRBV7-2	many	.	TRBJ1-5	CASSSLSGQPQHF	TGTGCCAGCAGCTCACTCTCAGGACAGCCCCAGCATTTT
TRBV7-2	many	.	TRBJ1-6	CASSLDSPLHF	TGTGCCAGCAGCTTGGATTCACCCCTCCACTTT
TRBV28	many	TRBD2	TRBJ2-5	CASSAMDLAGGPVLETQYF	TGTGCCAGCAGCGCCATGGATCTAGCGGGAGGGCCGGTATTAGAGACCCAGTACTTC
TRBV4-2	.	.	TRBJ2-7	CASSQDQGGLESYEQYF	TGTGCCAGCAGCCAAGATCAGGGGGGCCTAGAGTCCTACGAGCAGTACTTC
TRBV7-2	many	TRBD2	TRBJ2-5	CASSHGRGGPSRETQYF	TGTGCCAGCAGCCACGGTCGGGGGGGCCCCAGTAGGGAGACCCAGTACTTC
TRBV20-1	many	TRBD2	TRBJ2-7	CSARGTSGSHEQYF	TGCAGTGCTAGAGGGACTAGCGGGAGCCACGAGCAGTACTTC
TRBV5-1	many	.	TRBJ1-5	CASSLSSGGNQPQHF	TGCGCCAGCAGCTTGAGTTCGGGTGGGAATCAGCCCCAGCATTTT
TRBV12-3/TRBV12-4	many	.	TRBJ2-1	CASRPPGEGSVNEQFF	TGTGCCAGCAGGCCGCCGGGAGAGGGTTCGGTCAATGAGCAGTTCTTC
TRBV7-8	.	TRBD1	TRBJ1-6	CASRSLYRDRNSPLHF	TGTGCCAGCAGGTCACTCTACCGGGACAGGAATTCACCCCTCCACTTT
TRBV3-1	many	TRBD1	TRBJ1-2	CASNQGGIGYTF	TGTGCCAGCAACCAAGGGGGCATTGGCTACACCTTC
TRBV5-1	many	.	TRBJ2-3	CASSLGRGRVPDTQYF	TGCGCCAGCAGCTTGGGAAGGGGACGGGTACCAGATACGCAGTATTTT
TRBV20-1	many	TRBD2	TRBJ2-1	CSARVAGNNEQFF	TGCAGTGCTAGAGTAGCGGGTAACAATGAGCAGTTCTTC
TRBV7-9	.	TRBD2	TRBJ2-3	CASSSTSGSLDTQYF	TGTGCCAGCAGCTCCACTAGCGGGAGCTTAGATACGCAGTATTTT
TRBV7-9	many	.	TRBJ1-2	CASSLGAGSAYGYTF	TGTGCCAGCAGCTTAGGGGCAGGGTCAGCCTATGGCTACACCTTC
TRBV19	.	.	TRBJ2-2	CASSIPAPGELFF	TGTGCCAGTAGTATACCGGCGCCCGGGGAGCTGTTTTTT
TRBV27	many	.	TRBJ1-6	CASKQTGWGSPLHF	TGTGCCAGCAAACAAACGGGGTGGGGGTCACCCCTCCACTTT
TRBV30	many	.	TRBJ2-1	CAWSPLGSYNEQFF	TGTGCCTGGAGTCCACTAGGCTCCTACAATGAGCAGTTCTTC